The source of this T cell receptor beta chain is a study of siplizumab effects on memory and regulatory T cells. Study-wide results and limits: Assignment of a naive or memory phenotype failed for roughly 80-96% of the proliferating CD4+ or CD8+ clones. The diversity of naive T cells seemed greater than that of memory cells, and their alloresponse contribution seemed major.

Comment on this clone: Antigen unknown.

The CDR3 is 14 amino acids. The V and J ends lost 6 bases and 5 bases respectively, with 14 bases between them. Germline CDR1 MNHNY, CDR2 SVGAGI (reference sequence). Method: immunoSEQ multiplex PCR; TCRdb's copy keeps in-frame clones and lacks some. The sample gives around 100,000 clones, 92% of which show up once; less than 0.85% is in the top ten. Sequenced: Tregs sorted from blood. This chain links TRBV6-6 with TRBJ2-1, with D possibly TRBD2 on 5 matching bases. The receptor was isolated from a human donor in good health. CDR3 sequence (DNA): TGTGCCAGCAGACGGCCCTACGGGAACAATGAGCAGTTCTTC. This codes for CASRRPYGNNEQFF.